These 21 T cell receptor beta chains originate from one sample sequenced in a study of HIV-infected patients and healthy controls. TCRdb re-called the 5' RACE reads with MiXCR, one entry per CDR3 protein. Counted here are over 55,000 distinct CDR3 sequences, about 16% occurring once; the ten biggest clones make up approximately 5.2%. Sequencing was carried out using CD4+ T cells from blood. The receptors here all came from a human donor in good health.

This clonotype was picked up many times. V and J are TRBV24-1 and TRBJ1-2; 8 positions agree with TRBD1. Unmatched junction bases numbered 6, after V lost 11 bases and J lost 2 bases. Germline assignment: CDR1 KGHDR and CDR2 SFDVKD. This CDR3 is 13 amino acids long. The CDR3 region has the DNA TGTGCCAGCCAACAGGGGGTGAACTATGGCTACACCTTC. Translating it yields CASQQGVNYGYTF.

This clonotype was counted only a few times. V and J are TRBV30 and TRBJ1-1; D is ambiguous. There are 11 residues in the CDR3. The V and J ends lost 7 bases and 4 bases respectively, with 10 bases between them. Per germline, CDR1 GTSNPN and CDR2 SVGIG (reference sequence). The CDR3 here is CALLRRTEAFF. CDR3 bases: TGTGCCTTGCTCCGTCGCACTGAAGCTTTCTTT.

This chain joins TRBV30 and TRBJ2-1; 7 bases agree with TRBD2. CDR1 is GTSNPN, CDR2 SVGIG, per germline (reference sequence). The junction had 5 bases not matched to a gene; V was cut back by 5 bases and J by 13 bases. The length of the CDR3 is 10 residues. CDR3 nucleotide sequence: TGTGCCTGGGCGGGCGGGAGACAGTTCTTC. Protein product: CAWAGGRQFF.

This clonotype has more than one count but fewer than ten. The V call is TRBV6-2 or TRBV6-3, the J call TRBJ2-3; a weak D match, TRBD2 (5 bases). The germline gives CDR1 MNHEY, CDR2 SVGEGT. Trimming removed 6 bases at V and 1 base at J, with 17 bases between. The CDR3 loop spans 16 amino acids. CDR3: CASSRGLYQGTDTQYF. The CDR3 DNA is TGTGCCAGCAGCCGCGGACTCTACCAGGGCACAGATACGCAGTATTTT.

V gene TRBV6-2 or TRBV6-3 combines with J gene TRBJ2-3; no firm D call. Germline values: CDR1 MNHEY, CDR2 SVGEGT. The CDR3 covers 16 residues. The V end was cut by 2 bases, the J end by 0 bases, with 12 bases between. The CDR3: CASSYVDGESTDTQYF. The CDR3 nucleotides read TGTGCCAGCAGTTACGTGGACGGCGAAAGCACAGATACGCAGTATTTT.

This clonotype was seen a single time. The chain has TRBV12-3 or TRBV12-4 and TRBJ2-1; D call uncertain. Trimming stripped 4 bases from V and 6 bases from J, with 10 bases between. The CDR3 covers 13 residues. The CDR3 spells CASSSLIFNEQFF. The CDR3 region has the DNA TGTGCCAGCAGTTCCCTGATATTCAATGAGCAGTTCTTC.

A few counts support this clonotype. The gene calls are TRBV27 and TRBJ1-2; perhaps TRBD1 as D (5 bases). CDR3 length: 15 amino acids. CDR1 and CDR2 from the germline V gene are MNHEY and SMNVEV (reference sequence). The V end was cut by 1 base, the J end by 3 bases, with 12 bases between. The DNA for the CDR3 is TGTGCCAGCAGTTTATTATCAGGGTTAGACTATGGCTACACCTTC. Translated, it gives CASSLLSGLDYGYTF.

This clonotype was observed a few times. This sequence joins TRBV6-2 or TRBV6-3 and TRBJ2-7; D unresolved. Trimming pared 10 bases from V and 3 bases from J, leaving 10 bases between. This CDR3 has 11 residues. Germline V CDR1 and CDR2: MNHEY, SVGEGT. In DNA form, the CDR3 reads TGTGCCACCTCAGACCTCTACGAGCAGTACTTC. It specifies CATSDLYEQYF.

The chain employs TRBV9 and TRBJ1-2; D is unclear. Germline V gene data show CDR1 as SGDLS and CDR2 as YYNGEE. V dropped 5 bases and J dropped 4 bases, with 24 bases sitting between them. The CDR3 runs to 17 residues. CDR3 amino acids: CASSYIGGQITSYGYTF. The CDR3 DNA follows: TGTGCCAGCAGTTATATAGGAGGTCAAATAACCAGCTATGGCTACACCTTC. Using reference TRBV9 and TRBJ1-2 for the parts outside the CDR3, the full variable domain is DSGVTQTPKHLITATGQRVTLRCSPRSGDLSVYWYQQSLDQGLQFLIQYYNGEERAKGNILERFSAQQFPDLHSELNLSSLELGDSALYFCASSYIGGQITSYGYTFGSGTRLTVV.

This clonotype was counted between two and nine times. The chain links TRBV30 to TRBJ1-5, with a tentative D call TRBD1 (5 bases). The CDR3 sequence is 13 residues long. The ends were cut back, 5 bases at V and 4 bases at J, with 12 bases in the middle. CDR1 GTSNPN and CDR2 SVGIG come from the germline V gene (reference sequence). CDR3 protein: CAWAEGFNQPQHF. The CDR3 DNA is TGTGCCTGGGCAGAGGGGTTTAATCAGCCCCAGCATTTT. Complete variable domain (other parts from reference TRBV30 and TRBJ1-5): SQTIHQWPATLVQPVGSPLSLECTVEGTSNPNLYWYRQAAGRGLQLLFYSVGIGQISSEVPQNLSASRPQDRQFILSSKKLLLSDSGFYLCAWAEGFNQPQHFGDGTRLSIL.

The rearrangement links TRBV7-8 to TRBJ2-7; D call uncertain. Trimming pared 0 bases from V and 3 bases from J, leaving 6 bases between. The germline gives CDR1 SGHVS, CDR2 FQNEAQ. This CDR3 is built from 13 residues. The CDR3 sequence is CASSLAIFYEQYF. The CDR3, as DNA: TGTGCCAGCAGCTTAGCGATCTTCTACGAGCAGTACTTC.

This clonotype appeared a few times. The chain combines TRBV7-9 with TRBJ1-5, with D unresolved. V lost 3 bases and J lost 6, with 15 bases in between. CDR1 and CDR2 from the germline V gene are SEHNR and FQNEAQ (reference sequence). The length of the CDR3 is 15 residues. CDR3 region: CASSLGNGFGQPQHF. In DNA form, the CDR3 reads TGTGCCAGCAGCTTGGGGAACGGGTTCGGTCAGCCCCAGCATTTT.

The V call is TRBV20-1, the J call TRBJ2-3; no definite D call. Trimming shortened V by 1 base and J by 4 bases, and 9 bases separated the two germline ends. CDR3 length: 13 residues. Germline CDR1 is DFQATT and CDR2 is SNEGSKA (reference sequence). The CDR3 protein is CSARVYLADTQYF. Here the CDR3 DNA reads TGCAGTGCTAGAGTTTATCTTGCAGATACGCAGTATTTT.

This clonotype came up a few times. The chain couples TRBV10-3 to TRBJ1-5; D might be TRBD1 (6 bases). The germline V gene has CDR1 ENHRY and CDR2 SYGVKD. The length of the CDR3 is 14 residues. Trimming removed 4 bases from V and 6 bases from J, with 13 bases in between. For the CDR3, the DNA is TGTGCCATCAGTGCCGGGACAAGAGGTCAGCCCCAGCATTTT. It specifies CAISAGTRGQPQHF.

This clonotype was found a few times. V is TRBV6-5 and J is TRBJ2-3, with a weak D call TRBD1 (6 bases). Germline lookup yields CDR1 MNHEY and CDR2 SVGAGI. The CDR3 has 15 residues. Deletions cut 5 bases from V and 4 bases from J, with 16 bases between. CDR3 DNA sequence: TGTGCCAGCAGTGGCTCCAGGGGCGAACCAGATACGCAGTATTTT. This translates into CASSGSRGEPDTQYF.

The rearrangement joins TRBV12-3 or TRBV12-4 to TRBJ1-6; D not certain. There are 12 residues in the CDR3. V was pared by 5 bases and J by 14 bases, with 13 bases between. The CDR3 nucleotides read TGTGCCAGCAGTCCCCGGTCAGTAGCCCTCCACTTT. Amino acids: CASSPRSVALHF.

This clonotype appeared many times. The chain combines TRBV28 with TRBJ2-7; 11 positions agree with TRBD2. Trimming removed 6 bases from V and 2 bases from J; junction bases left unmatched: 6. The CDR3 covers 15 residues. Germline CDR1 is MDHEN and CDR2 is SYDVKM. CDR3 sequence (DNA): TGTGCCAGCAGCCCGGCTAGCGGGGGGCCCTACGAGCAGTACTTC. It codes for CASSPASGGPYEQYF.

This clonotype was recorded a few times. This chain links TRBV7-6 with TRBJ2-1; perhaps TRBD2 as D (5 bases). The CDR3 consists of 14 residues. Germline V gene sequence: CDR1 SGHVS, CDR2 FNYEAQ. V shed 5 bases and J shed 11 bases, with 19 bases lying between them. In nucleotides, the CDR3 is TGTGCCAGCAGCCCACTAGGACCGGCTTATAAGCAGTTCTTC. Protein: CASSPLGPAYKQFF.

V is TRBV12-3 or TRBV12-4 and J is TRBJ1-1; TRBD1 might be the D (6 bases). V lost 5 bases, J lost 4 bases, and 23 bases lay in between. The CDR3 runs to 17 residues. The DNA for the CDR3 is TGTGCCAGCAGTCGTGGCGGGGGGCGCGTAGCTAGCACTGAAGCTTTCTTT. This encodes CASSRGGGRVASTEAFF.

V usage is TRBV20-1 and J usage is TRBJ1-2; TRBD1 matches at 9 bases. Germline CDR1 and CDR2: DFQATT and SNEGSKA (reference sequence). The V and J ends lost 5 bases and 8 bases, in that order; junction bases with no gene match: 6. CDR3 length: 12 amino acids. Written as DNA, the CDR3 is TGCAGTGCTCCGACAGGGGGGGACGGCTACACCTTC. Translating gives CSAPTGGDGYTF.

This clonotype was detected once. The genes are TRBV5-1 and TRBJ2-5; D remains ambiguous. Germline values: CDR1 SGHRS, CDR2 YFSETQ. V was clipped by 7 bases and J by 5 bases, with 12 bases between them. The CDR3 is made up of 12 amino acids. The CDR3 DNA reads as TGCGCCAGCCGACTGATCGGGGAGACCCAGTACTTC. Translating gives CASRLIGETQYF.